This TCR beta chain was captured in a study of blood T cell repertoires in COVID-19. Whole-study context: There were acute and convalescent COVID-19 samples, and they came from the United States, Italy and Spain. PBMCs, B-cell-depleted T cells, or T cells were the source of the cDNA or gDNA that made up the material.

In the authors' methods: Reference gene primer amplification gave estimated nucleated cell counts. Sequencing used immunoSEQ multiplex PCR; TCRdb keeps in-frame clones, though not all of them. That table gives V, J and clone size, and the DNA gave D and trimming. Here the sample spans tens of thousands of clones, 87% being singletons. The TCR sequence derives from a man in his fifties with active COVID-19. Material: peripheral blood.

CDR3 nucleotide sequence: TGCGCCAGCAGCAACGAAAGGACTAGCGGGAGCTCTGGGGCCAACGTCCTGACTTTC. It codes for CASSNERTSGSSGANVLTF. The V and J genes are TRBV5-1 and TRBJ2-6, with TRBD2 matching 13 bases. After removal of 4 bases from V and 0 bases from J, the junction contained 7 bases not matched to a gene. The CDR3 is 19 amino acids. Germline values: CDR1 SGHRS, CDR2 YFSETQ.